The sequence of this T cell receptor beta chain was determined in a study of T cell repertoires in cytomegalovirus infection (dated by TCRdb to between 2018 and 2021). About the investigation overall: Alongside well-studied HLA-B-restricted epitopes, the peptide stimulations were aimed at recently identified HLA-C-restricted CMV epitopes, whose presentation resists viral immunomodulation. The HLA type of each donor mattered for the analysis, because public TCR beta signatures pointed to carriage of CMV infection along with the matching HLA type.

The listed sequencing device is Illumina HiSeq 1500. The raw public data were reprocessed by TCRdb itself: fastp quality trimming at Q25, MiXCR clonotype calling, in-frame beta chains only. For every CDR3 protein sequence, its rows merge into one entry that carries the most common genes and DNA. For this sample there are approximately 730,000 distinct CDR3 sequences; around 32% appear just once. Of the sample, about 18% falls within the top ten clones. The study at large found these results: The ex vivo response was dominated by HLA-C-restricted CMV-specific TCR beta clonotypes, which also provided the single most frequent clonotype in two of eight donors. Carriers of CMV infection plus the relevant HLA type were discriminated by the cumulative frequency of public TCR beta family members in the study cohort and in an independent approximately 360-donor cohort.

This specimen's treatment or condition label, interpreted: in vitro stimulation with specific CMV peptide epitopes to enrich CMV-specific T cells. Notes on this clonotype: The target of this receptor is not known. Base qualities are missing; no much larger clone stands one base away.

CDR1 is given as DFQATT and CDR2 as SNEGSKA, both from the germline V gene (reference sequence). Here V drops 3 bases and J drops 5 bases, and the junction holds 4 bases not matched to any gene. There are 13 amino acids in the CDR3, from cysteine to phenylalanine inclusive. Only CDR3 DNA remains: 39 bases, in frame from the first base. The sequence derives from a human donor in good health (CMV status not recorded). Some clones in this sample may be carry-over from other donors' samples. In this chain, TRBV20-1 is recombined with TRBJ2-5, with TRBD1 matching 9 junction bases. The sequences come from cultured PBMCs, collected from culture after CMV antigen stimulation. The CDR3 loop reads CSASHRGLETQYF. The sequence in DNA is TGCAGTGCTAGCCACAGGGGGCTGGAGACCCAGTACTTC.